These 11 T cell receptor beta chains were sequenced from one sample in a study of T-cell reconstitution after alpha-beta-depleted transplantation in children. Construction of the TCRbeta library involved unique molecular identifiers. TCRdb fed the PCR reads into MiXCR, producing one record per CDR3 protein. The sample holds almost 400,000 distinct CDR3 sequences, just over 20% seen once. The sequences come from PBMCs from the stem cell graft donor, collected from the stem cell graft. The receptors here all came from a human donor who donated a stem cell graft to a child with acute myeloid leukemia.

This clonotype was counted at least ten times. The rearrangement links TRBV20-1 to TRBJ2-1; a possible D gene is TRBD1 (5 bases). Trimming stripped 6 bases from V and 10 bases from J, with 13 bases between. The germline gives CDR1 DFQATT, CDR2 SNEGSKA (reference sequence). The CDR3 is 11 residues long. In nucleotides, the CDR3 is TGCAGTGCCCGCAGGGTCGGCGAGCAGTTCTTC. Translated: CSARRVGEQFF.

V and J are TRBV5-1 and TRBJ2-1; either TRBD1 or TRBD2 may fit D (7 bases each). V lost 0 bases to trimming and J lost 6 bases, with 28 bases between them. The CDR3 length is 20 residues. Germline loops: CDR1 SGHRS, CDR2 YFSETQ. CDR3 sequence: CASSLAFWEASPGGGNEQFF. The CDR3, as DNA: TGCGCCAGCAGCTTGGCCTTCTGGGAGGCCTCACCAGGGGGGGGCAATGAGCAGTTCTTC. Full variable domain (rest looked up from reference TRBV5-1 and TRBJ2-1): KAGVTQTPRYLIKTRGQQVTLSCSPISGHRSVSWYQQTPGQGLQFLFEYFSETQRNKGNFPGRFSGRQFSNSRSEMNVSTLELGDSALYLCASSLAFWEASPGGGNEQFFGPGTRLTVL.

The chain employs TRBV29-1 and TRBJ2-7; D gene unclear. In germline, CDR1 is SQVTM, CDR2 ANQGSEA. Trimming shortened V by 4 bases and J by 0 bases, and 10 bases separated the two germline ends. CDR3 length equals 13 residues. This CDR3 reads CSVGSRTSYEQYF. CDR3 coding DNA: TGCAGCGTTGGGTCCCGTACCTCCTACGAGCAGTACTTC.

This clonotype was recorded many times. The chain is built from TRBV20-1 and TRBJ2-1; possible D gene TRBD2, 5 bases. V was shortened by 5 bases and J by 7 bases, with 15 bases between the two germline ends. From germline, CDR1 is DFQATT and CDR2 SNEGSKA (reference sequence). This CDR3 comprises 13 residues. The CDR3 is CSAALGPGNEQFF. CDR3 sequence (DNA): TGCAGTGCTGCATTGGGCCCGGGGAATGAGCAGTTCTTC.

This clonotype was counted between two and nine times. The rearrangement links TRBV29-1 to TRBJ2-2, with 10 bases that match TRBD1. CDR1 and CDR2 (germline): SQVTM, ANQGSEA. The CDR3 loop spans 15 amino acids. J was trimmed by 0 bases and V by 7 bases; bases with no gene match: 5. CDR3 in DNA: TGCAGCGCCAAAGACAGGGGGCCGAACACCGGGGAGCTGTTTTTT. This translates into CSAKDRGPNTGELFF.

V and J are TRBV2 and TRBJ2-1, with 9 bases fitting TRBD2. This CDR3 spans 17 amino acids. V lost 5 bases and J lost 5; bases outside the gene matches: 13. The germline CDR1 and CDR2 sequences are SNHLY and FYNNEI. The DNA for the CDR3 is TGTGCCAGCAGTAACGCACCCTGGACTAGCGAACACAATGAGCAGTTCTTC. As protein: CASSNAPWTSEHNEQFF.

The chain links TRBV15 to TRBJ1-5, with D possibly being TRBD1 (5 bases). The V gene lost 6 bases and the J gene lost 8 bases, with 14 bases spanning the gap. The CDR3 extends over 13 amino acids. Germline V gene data show CDR1 as LNHNV and CDR2 as YYDKDF (reference sequence). CDR3 in DNA: TGTGCCACCAGAAGGGGTGTAAGGGAGCCCCAGCATTTT. Its translation is CATRRGVREPQHF.

This clonotype was picked up a small number of times. The V and J genes are TRBV5-6 and TRBJ2-1, with 9 bases matching TRBD2. After removal of 4 bases from V and 7 bases from J, the junction contained 12 bases not matched to a gene. This CDR3 has 16 amino acids. Germline V CDR1 and CDR2: SGHDT, YYEEEE. The CDR3 spells CASSTVETSGKNEQFF. DNA for the CDR3: TGTGCCAGCAGCACGGTTGAGACTAGCGGAAAGAATGAGCAGTTCTTC.

This clonotype occurred many times. The rearrangement joins TRBV20-1 to TRBJ2-1; the match to TRBD2 covers 10 bases. The CDR3 covers 14 residues. Trimming cost V 4 bases and J 5 bases; bases outside gene matches: 5. Per germline, CDR1 DFQATT and CDR2 SNEGSKA (reference sequence). This CDR3 reads CSAIGLADDNEQFF. The CDR3 DNA sequence: TGCAGTGCTATCGGACTAGCGGACGACAATGAGCAGTTCTTC.

The chain carries TRBV6-2 or TRBV6-3 and TRBJ2-1; 8 nucleotides agree with TRBD2. The CDR3 contains 17 residues. Germline-derived CDR1 and CDR2 are MNHEY and SVGEGT. V lost 5 bases to trimming and J lost 2 bases; unmatched junction nucleotides: 11. The DNA for the CDR3 is TGTGCCAGCAGTACCCCGGTAGCGGGAAGAACCTACAATGAGCAGTTCTTC. Protein product: CASSTPVAGRTYNEQFF.

This clonotype was seen repeatedly, ten times or more. V usage is TRBV7-2 and J usage is TRBJ2-1, with 12 positions matching TRBD2. Germline values: CDR1 SGHTA, CDR2 FQGNSA. The CDR3 length is 15 residues. V shed 5 bases, J shed 4 bases, and the junction held 3 bases outside the gene matches. The DNA of the CDR3 is TGTGCCAGCAGCCCACTAGCGGGAGGTTACAATGAGCAGTTCTTC. Translated, it gives CASSPLAGGYNEQFF.